This is a list of T cell receptor beta chains from one sample in a study of PD-1 blockade in classical Hodgkin lymphoma. The protocol was immunoSEQ multiplex PCR, while the TCRdb copy is restricted to in-frame clones and leaves out a portion. The sample has 75,000 to 100,000 clones, 75% to 85% seen once; the top ten hold around 17%. The starting material was peripheral blood mononuclear cells (PBMCs), obtained before the second cycle of nivolumab. The receptors shown here come from a human donor with classical Hodgkin lymphoma. The CDR3 runs from the conserved cysteine through the conserved F or W. Fields, in order: V gene, J gene, CDR3 length, CDR3 protein.

TRBV19	TRBJ2-3	11	CASSMVNTQYF
TRBV4-2	TRBJ2-3	19	CASSQARLAGGISTDTQYF
TRBV28	TRBJ2-2	14	CASSKPGDTGELFF
TRBV19	TRBJ1-2	14	CASNNADFNYGYTF
TRBV10-3	TRBJ2-3	14	CAHGGQGLADTQYF
TRBV5-5	TRBJ2-7	15	CASSPGTSLTYEQYF
TRBV7-9	TRBJ2-3	15	CASSLGWGDTDTQYF
TRBV7-9	TRBJ2-7	16	CASSPGGLAGAYEQYF
TRBV6-6	TRBJ2-1	13	CASSYSILAEQFF
TRBV4-1	TRBJ2-7	17	CASSQDTSGRAGYEQYF
TRBV7-2	TRBJ2-7	14	CASSLRSGGHEQYF
TRBV11-2	TRBJ1-2	13	CASEAVIKYGYTF
TRBV9	TRBJ2-1	20	CASSVATQGGGGRLYNEQFF
TRBV6-1	TRBJ1-2	16	CASSGAVQPDLYGYTF
TRBV5-1	TRBJ1-5	13	CASSKQGDQPQHF
TRBV6-6	TRBJ2-7	14	CASSSIAGGYEQYF
TRBV27	TRBJ2-1	18	CASSLALAGVGGHNEQFF
TRBV7-2	TRBJ1-4	15	CASSLDSGTNEKLFF
TRBV5-1	TRBJ1-2	14	CASSLGEGGSGYTF
TRBV7-2	TRBJ2-2	15	CASSLVQGNTGELFF
TRBV5-1	TRBJ1-1	17	CASSLARGTNRAPEAFF
TRBV19	TRBJ1-1	17	CASSPGQGAHLNTEAFF
TRBV6-6	TRBJ1-1	12	CASGRGVTEAFF
TRBV5-1	TRBJ2-1	12	CASSPQGREQFF
TRBV9	TRBJ2-2	15	CASSVRQGRFGELFF
TRBV19	TRBJ1-5	14	CASSRSGTNQPQHF
TRBV25-1	TRBJ2-2	18	CASSPVGSGRPGTGELFF
TRBV27	TRBJ2-6	17	CASSLAGQLSGANVLTF
TRBV15	TRBJ1-3	16	CATSRTGTGNRNTIYF
TRBV7-8	TRBJ2-1	14	CASTSGFSYNEQFF
TRBV5-4	TRBJ2-7	15	CASSPGTGNRYEQYF
TRBV4-1	TRBJ2-1	16	CASSQAGTGVMDEQFF
TRBV6-1	TRBJ1-3	15	CASNPTVGAGNTIYF
TRBV5-1	TRBJ2-7	17	CASSLFQGRSIAYEQYF
TRBV2	TRBJ1-1	12	CASSDKNTEAFF
TRBV5-1	TRBJ2-7	15	CASSPQGALGYEQYF
TRBV5-5	TRBJ1-5	15	CASSLGLGLNQPQHF
TRBV5-5	TRBJ1-1	13	CASSLAENTEAFF
TRBV6-6	TRBJ1-5	13	CASLQGGNQPQHF
TRBV5-1	TRBJ1-1	16	CASSLARGEGNTEAFF
TRBV11-3	TRBJ1-2	14	CASSFGPYNYGYTF
TRBV7-9	TRBJ1-2	13	CASRPGHLYGYTF
TRBV5-1	TRBJ2-2	15	CASSLTAIQGGELFF
TRBV9	TRBJ2-3	16	CASGGLAGGVGDTQYF
TRBV6-5	TRBJ1-1	15	CASQTRKSVGTEAFF
TRBV2	TRBJ2-5	14	CASSLQATQETQYF
TRBV5-1	TRBJ1-2	12	CASSLDGYGYTF
TRBV11-3	TRBJ2-4	15	CASSLTGQGASIQYF
TRBV9	TRBJ2-5	14	CASSVGKSPETQYF
TRBV7-2	TRBJ1-1	13	CASSQTGWAEAFF
TRBV28	TRBJ1-3	13	CAGQGASGNTIYF
TRBV25-1	TRBJ1-1	13	CASSHYGNTEAFF
TRBV15	TRBJ1-4	16	CATSRDLGAGGEKLFF